The clone carrying this TCR beta chain was picked up many times. Antigen: not known. Time point here: persistent/refractory GD, antithyroid drugs over 5 years with positive TRAb. PBMCs were the source of the RNA used for TCR sequencing. Peripheral blood, Nine milliliters per patient, was collected in EDTA tubes. For TCR beta, libraries came from iRepertoire HTBI primers and Arm-PCR of CDR3 regions. TCRdb used MiXCR to reprocess the multiplex PCR reads, holding one entry per CDR3 protein. The sample lists 350,000 to 500,000 distinct CDR3 sequences, about 21% occurring once. This sample stems from a study of regulatory T cells in long-lasting Graves disease. Study details: More than 5 years of antithyroid drugs with positive TSH receptor antibodies defined persistent Graves' disease. Notes on the study in general: Less diverse TCR repertoires were seen in persistent Graves' patients than in newly diagnosed ones.

Sequenced material: peripheral blood mononuclear cells (PBMCs), taken when the disease was refractory, from a patient treated with antithyroid drugs. This receptor was identified in a female donor with Graves disease.

CDR3 amino acids: CASSVEPDPLANYGYTF. CDR3 DNA sequence: TGTGCCAGCAGCGTAGAGCCAGATCCTTTGGCTAACTATGGCTACACCTTC. The V gene is TRBV9, the J gene TRBJ1-2, with D unclear. Trimming removed 0 bases at V and 0 bases at J, with 15 bases between. CDR1 and CDR2 from the germline V gene are SGDLS and YYNGEE. The CDR3 covers 17 residues.